Reported below is one TCR beta chain. The method was immunoSEQ multiplex PCR; TCRdb's version includes in-frame clones alone and lacks a portion of them. The data contain tens of thousands of clones, about 91% of them seen just once; the ten biggest clones take up roughly 0.37%. This specimen comes from a study of technical replicates of blood from a handful of donors. This CDR3 is built from 14 residues. In germline, CDR1 is SGDLS, CDR2 YYNGEE. Between the trimmed V and J ends, which lost 2 bases and 3 bases, there was a span of 10 bases. The sequenced sample was T cells isolated from PBMCs. This TCR was sampled from a human donor in good health. Some clones in this sample may be carry-over from other donors' samples. The chain links TRBV9 to TRBJ2-3; perhaps TRBD1 as D (5 bases). The CDR3 here is CASSVEGATDTQYF. In nucleotides, the CDR3 is TGTGCCAGCAGCGTTGAAGGGGCAACAGATACGCAGTATTTT.